The 2 T cell receptor beta chains below all came from one sample that was sequenced in a study of blood T cell repertoires in COVID-19. TCRdb's table, derived via immunoSEQ multiplex PCR, lists solely in-frame clones and lacks some. The sample has around 180,000 clones; less than 85% are singletons. The material sequenced was peripheral blood. The receptors originated from a woman older than 75 with acute or convalescent COVID-19.

The gene calls are TRBV7-2 and TRBJ2-3, with 10 bases lining up with TRBD2. Germline V gene sequence: CDR1 SGHTA, CDR2 FQGNSA. J was trimmed by 4 bases and V by 2 bases; bases with no gene match: 6. This CDR3 spans 16 amino acids. The CDR3 region is CASSLMLAGEADTQYF. Here the CDR3 DNA reads TGTGCCAGCAGCTTAATGCTAGCGGGAGAGGCAGATACGCAGTATTTT.

The chain couples TRBV5-4 to TRBJ1-5; TRBD1 might be the D (6 bases). The V gene lost 7 bases and the J gene lost 4 bases, with 18 bases spanning the gap. From germline, CDR1 is SGHNT and CDR2 YYREEE (reference sequence). This CDR3 region has 15 residues. The CDR3 nucleotides are TGTGCCAGCCTTCTCCACAGGGCCGGGAATCAGCCCCAGCATTTT. It encodes CASLLHRAGNQPQHF.